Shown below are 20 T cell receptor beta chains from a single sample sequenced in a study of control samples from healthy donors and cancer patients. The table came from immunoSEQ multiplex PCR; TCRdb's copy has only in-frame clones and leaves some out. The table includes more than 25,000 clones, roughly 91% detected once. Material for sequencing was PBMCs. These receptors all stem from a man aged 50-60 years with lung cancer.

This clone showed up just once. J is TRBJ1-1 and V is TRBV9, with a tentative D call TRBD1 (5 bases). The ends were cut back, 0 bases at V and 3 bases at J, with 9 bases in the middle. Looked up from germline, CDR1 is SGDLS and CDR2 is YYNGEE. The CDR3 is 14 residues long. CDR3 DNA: TGTGCCAGCAGCGTAGCAGGGAGGGACACTGAAGCTTTCTTT. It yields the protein CASSVAGRDTEAFF.

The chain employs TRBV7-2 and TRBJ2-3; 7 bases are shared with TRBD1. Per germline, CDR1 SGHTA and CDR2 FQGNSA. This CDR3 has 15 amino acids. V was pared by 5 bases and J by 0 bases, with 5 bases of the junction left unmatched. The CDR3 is CASSLGTVSTDTQYF. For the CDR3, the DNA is TGTGCCAGCAGCCTAGGGACAGTTAGCACAGATACGCAGTATTTT.

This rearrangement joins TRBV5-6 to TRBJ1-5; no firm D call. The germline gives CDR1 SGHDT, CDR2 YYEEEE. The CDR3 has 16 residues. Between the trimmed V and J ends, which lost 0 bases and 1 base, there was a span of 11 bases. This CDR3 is CASSLARMGSNQPQHF. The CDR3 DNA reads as TGTGCCAGCAGCTTGGCCAGAATGGGGAGCAATCAGCCCCAGCATTTT.

CDR3 in DNA: TGTGCCAGCAGCCTGGGGTGGGATGGGCAGTATTTT. It yields the protein CASSLGWDGQYF. This chain joins TRBV9 and TRBJ2-3; unclear D gene. Germline V gene lookup returns CDR1 SGDLS and CDR2 YYNGEE. The CDR3 spans 12 residues. V was shortened by 4 bases and J by 11 bases, with 14 bases between the two germline ends.

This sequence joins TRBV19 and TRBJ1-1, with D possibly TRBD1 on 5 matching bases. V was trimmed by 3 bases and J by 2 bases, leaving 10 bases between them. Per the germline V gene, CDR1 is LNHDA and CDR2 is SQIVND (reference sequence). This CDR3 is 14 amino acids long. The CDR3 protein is CASSITRGNTEAFF. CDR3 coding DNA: TGTGCCAGTAGTATCACAAGGGGCAACACTGAAGCTTTCTTT.

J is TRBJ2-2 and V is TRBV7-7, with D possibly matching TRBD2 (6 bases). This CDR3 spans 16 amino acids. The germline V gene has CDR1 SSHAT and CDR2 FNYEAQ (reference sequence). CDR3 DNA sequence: TGTGCTAGCGGCATAGAGGGGCCGCCGAACACCGGGGAGCTGTTTTTT. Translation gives CASGIEGPPNTGELFF. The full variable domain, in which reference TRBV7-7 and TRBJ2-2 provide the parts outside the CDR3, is GAGVSQSPRYKVTKRGQDVTLRCDPISSHATLYWYQQALGQGPEFLTYFNYEAQPDKSGLPSDRFSAERPEGSISTLTIQRTEQRDSAMYRCASGIEGPPNTGELFFGEGSRLTVL.

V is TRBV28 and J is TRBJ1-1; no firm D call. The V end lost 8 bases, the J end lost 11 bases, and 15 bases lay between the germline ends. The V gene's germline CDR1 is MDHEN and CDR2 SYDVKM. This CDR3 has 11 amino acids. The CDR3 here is CASRGVGRAFF. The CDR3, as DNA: TGTGCCAGCCGGGGAGTCGGGAGGGCTTTCTTT.

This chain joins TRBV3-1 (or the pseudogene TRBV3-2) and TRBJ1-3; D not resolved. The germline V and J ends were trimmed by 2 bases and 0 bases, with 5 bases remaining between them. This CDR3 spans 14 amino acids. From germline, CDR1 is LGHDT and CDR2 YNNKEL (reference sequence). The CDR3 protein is CASSQPPSGNTIYF. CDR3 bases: TGTGCCAGCAGCCAACCTCCCTCTGGAAACACCATATATTTT.

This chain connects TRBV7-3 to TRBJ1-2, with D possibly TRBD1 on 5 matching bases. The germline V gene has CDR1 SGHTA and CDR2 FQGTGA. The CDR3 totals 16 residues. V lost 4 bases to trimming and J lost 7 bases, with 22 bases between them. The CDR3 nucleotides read TGTGCCAGCAGCTCAGATCCACAGGAGGGAGGGCCTGGCTACACCTTC. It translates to CASSSDPQEGGPGYTF.

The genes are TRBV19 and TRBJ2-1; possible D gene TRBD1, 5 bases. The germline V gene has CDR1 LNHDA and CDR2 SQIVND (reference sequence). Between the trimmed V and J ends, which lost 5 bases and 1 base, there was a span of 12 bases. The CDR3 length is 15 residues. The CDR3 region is CASSDSFISYNEQFF. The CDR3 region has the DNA TGTGCCAGTAGTGACAGCTTCATATCCTACAATGAGCAGTTCTTC.

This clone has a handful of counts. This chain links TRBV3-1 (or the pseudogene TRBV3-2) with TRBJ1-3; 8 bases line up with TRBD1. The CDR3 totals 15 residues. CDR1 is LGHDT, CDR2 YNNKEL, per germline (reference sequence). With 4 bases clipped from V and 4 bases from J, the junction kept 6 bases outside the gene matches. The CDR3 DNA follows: TGTGCCAGCAGCCCTGGGACAGGCCAAGGAAACACCATATATTTT. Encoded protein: CASSPGTGQGNTIYF.

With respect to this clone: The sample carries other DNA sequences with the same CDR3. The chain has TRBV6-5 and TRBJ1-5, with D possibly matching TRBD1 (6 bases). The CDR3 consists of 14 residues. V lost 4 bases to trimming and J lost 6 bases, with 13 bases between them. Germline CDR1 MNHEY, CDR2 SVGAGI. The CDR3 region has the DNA TGTGCCAGCAGTTTCCAGGGGTCGAGTCAGCCCCAGCATTTT. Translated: CASSFQGSSQPQHF.

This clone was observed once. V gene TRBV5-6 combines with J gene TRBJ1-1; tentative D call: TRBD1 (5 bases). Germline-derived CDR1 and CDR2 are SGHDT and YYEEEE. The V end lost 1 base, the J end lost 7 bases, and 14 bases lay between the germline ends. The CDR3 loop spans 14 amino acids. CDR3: CASSLSGGVSEAFF. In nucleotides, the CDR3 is TGTGCCAGCAGCTTGTCCGGGGGAGTAAGTGAAGCTTTCTTT.

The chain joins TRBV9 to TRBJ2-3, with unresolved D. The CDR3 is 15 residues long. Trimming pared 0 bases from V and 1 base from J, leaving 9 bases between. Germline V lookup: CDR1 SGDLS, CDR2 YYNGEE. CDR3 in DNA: TGTGCCAGCAGCGTAGTGTCCTTAGGCACAGATACGCAGTATTTT. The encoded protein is CASSVVSLGTDTQYF.

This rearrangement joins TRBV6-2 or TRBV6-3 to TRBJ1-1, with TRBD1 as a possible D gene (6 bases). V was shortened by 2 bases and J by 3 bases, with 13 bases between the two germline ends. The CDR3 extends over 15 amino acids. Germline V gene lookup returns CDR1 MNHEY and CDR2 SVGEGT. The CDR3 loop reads CASSYLQGKYTEAFF. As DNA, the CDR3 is TGTGCCAGCAGTTACCTACAGGGAAAATACACTGAAGCTTTCTTT.

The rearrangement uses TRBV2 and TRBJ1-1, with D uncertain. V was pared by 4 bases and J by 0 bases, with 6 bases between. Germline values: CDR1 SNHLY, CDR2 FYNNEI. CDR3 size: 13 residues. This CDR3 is CASSVQMNTEAFF. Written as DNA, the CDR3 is TGTGCCAGCAGTGTGCAGATGAACACTGAAGCTTTCTTT.

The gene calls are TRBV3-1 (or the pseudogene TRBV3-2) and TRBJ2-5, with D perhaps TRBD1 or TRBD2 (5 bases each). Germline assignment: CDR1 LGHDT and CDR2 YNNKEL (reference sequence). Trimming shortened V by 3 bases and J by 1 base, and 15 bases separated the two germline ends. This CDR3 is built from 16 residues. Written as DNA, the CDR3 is TGTGCCAGCAGCCAGCCGGGACCCCATATCCAAGAGACCCAGTACTTC. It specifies CASSQPGPHIQETQYF.

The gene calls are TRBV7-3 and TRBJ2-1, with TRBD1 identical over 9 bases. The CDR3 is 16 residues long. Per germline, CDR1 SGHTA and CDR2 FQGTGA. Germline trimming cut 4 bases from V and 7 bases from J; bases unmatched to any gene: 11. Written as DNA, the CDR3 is TGTGCCAGCAGCTCCGACAGACAGGGGGTGTCGAATGAGCAGTTCTTC. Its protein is CASSSDRQGVSNEQFF.

As DNA, the CDR3 is TGCGCCAGCAGCCAAGGACCGGCTCGGAACACTGAAGCTTTCTTT. Translated, it gives CASSQGPARNTEAFF. The V call is TRBV4-3, the J call TRBJ1-1; D is unclear. The CDR3 is 15 amino acids. Trimming cost V 1 base and J 1 base, with 10 bases left between them. CDR1 and CDR2 (germline): LGHNA, YSLEER.

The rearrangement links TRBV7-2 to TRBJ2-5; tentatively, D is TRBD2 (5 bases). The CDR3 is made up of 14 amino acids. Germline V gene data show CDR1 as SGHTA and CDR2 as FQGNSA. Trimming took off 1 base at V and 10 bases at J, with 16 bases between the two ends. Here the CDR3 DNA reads TGTGCCAGCAGCTTAGGAGCGGACGCAGGTGGCCAGTACTTC. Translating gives CASSLGADAGGQYF.